This entry concerns a single T cell receptor beta chain. The antigen is unknown. It was template switching that added a universal primer site, and there were unique molecular identifiers on the cDNA. TCRdb re-analysed the 5' RACE reads in MiXCR, keeping a single row per CDR3 protein. The data show about 1.7 million distinct CDR3 sequences, about 32% seen once. This specimen comes from a study of identical twins. Study-wide results and caveats: There were fewer insertions in abundant cord blood beta clonotypes, but memory repertoires showed no such pattern. Beta out-of-frame sequences showed weaker excess twin sharing.

The length of the CDR3 is 14 residues. Germline V CDR1 and CDR2: SGDLS, YYNGEE. Trimming pared 0 bases from V and 0 bases from J, leaving 6 bases between. This TCR came from a newborn girl in good health. Sample: cord blood. V is TRBV9 and J is TRBJ1-1; perhaps TRBD1 as D (5 bases). As DNA, the CDR3 is TGTGCCAGCAGCGTAGAGGGGTTGAACACTGAAGCTTTCTTT. This codes for CASSVEGLNTEAFF. Together with reference TRBV9 and TRBJ1-1, the CDR3 gives the full variable domain: DSGVTQTPKHLITATGQRVTLRCSPRSGDLSVYWYQQSLDQGLQFLIQYYNGEERAKGNILERFSAQQFPDLHSELNLSSLELGDSALYFCASSVEGLNTEAFFGQGTRLTVV.